This T cell receptor beta chain was captured by sequencing in a study of T cell repertoires in MIS-A myocarditis (dated by TCRdb to 2021 to 2024). TCRbeta CDR3 regions were amplified with the immunoSEQ bias-controlled multiplex PCR and sequenced at high throughput. The original pipeline was this. The immunoSEQ vendor pipeline collapsed and filtered the CDR3 sequences so that the abundance and frequency of each unique TCRbeta CDR3 could be quantified. Dominant CDR3 amino acid sequences were clustered with SARS-CoV-2-specific ImmuneCODE TCRbeta sequences by CD-HIT using a 90% global sequence identity threshold. Clones were classed as hyperexpanded at frequencies of 0.1 to 1 and as large at frequencies of 0.01 to 0.1. CDR3 amino acid sequences and V and J gene assignments of dominant clones were confirmed with MiXCR. The R stringdist package was used to calculate Levenshtein distances between the patient clonotypes and the ImmuneCODE hits. In its TCRdb copy, this immuneACCESS table keeps in-frame sequences only and misses some clones. Where compared with another copy, unresolved V genes explain less than half of these, and the others have no known cause. The V and J calls and clone size are taken from that table; D and trimming were inferred from the DNA. This sample is represented by about 9,200 clones; roughly 89% of them were singletons. The ten most abundant clones make up 2% to 2.5% of the sample.

A remark on this clone: Its recognized antigen is unknown. Base qualities are not provided; no much larger clone lies one nucleotide away.

The CDR1 and CDR2 encoded by the germline V gene are MDHEN and SYDVKM. The junction shows trimming of 6 bases on V and 6 bases on J, plus 17 bases between the germline ends. The CDR3 has 14 amino acids, counting the end cysteine and phenylalanine. Kept here is only the CDR3 DNA, which spans 42 bases and is read in frame from base 1. The QIAamp DNA FFPE kit was used to extract genomic DNA from formalin-fixed paraffin-embedded autopsy tissue. The TCR originated in a man aged 18 to 29 with fulminant myocarditis from multisystem inflammatory syndrome in adults (MIS-A) after COVID-19. The sequenced sample consisted of thoracic lymph node tissue obtained at autopsy. This chain joins TRBV28 to TRBJ1-1, with no confident D gene call. The CDR3 region has the sequence CASRSDASSAEAFF. The DNA is TGTGCCAGCAGATCGGATGCGAGTAGTGCTGAAGCTTTCTTT.